The 27 T cell receptor beta chains in this list originate from one sample, sequenced in a study of blood T cell repertoires in COVID-19. Produced via immunoSEQ multiplex PCR; TCRdb's table is partial and in-frame only. Of 100,000 to 150,000 clones in the sample, 80% to 85% were seen once. Sequenced material: peripheral blood. The receptors derive from a man aged 60-69 years with acute or convalescent COVID-19.

This clone was recorded a few times. The rearrangement joins TRBV10-2 to TRBJ1-4; perhaps TRBD1 as D (6 bases). CDR1 is WSHSY and CDR2 is SAAADI in the germline V gene. The V and J ends lost 3 bases and 6 bases respectively, with 11 bases between them. The CDR3 length is 14 residues. The CDR3 loop reads CASSDLQGDEKLFF. CDR3 in DNA: TGCGCCAGCAGTGATCTACAGGGTGATGAAAAACTGTTTTTT.

J is TRBJ2-1 and V is TRBV6-5; D unclear. The CDR3 runs 12 residues. The germline CDR1 and CDR2 sequences are MNHEY and SVGAGI. Between the trimmed V and J ends, which lost 6 bases and 6 bases, there was a span of 9 bases. The CDR3 DNA reads as TGTGCCAGCAGCCGAACTGGCAATGAGCAGTTCTTC. It yields the protein CASSRTGNEQFF.

The chain combines TRBV7-9 with TRBJ2-2; D is perhaps TRBD2 (5 bases). Germline V lookup: CDR1 SEHNR, CDR2 FQNEAQ (reference sequence). Trimming left V 1 base short and J 0 bases short, with 12 bases between. There are 17 residues in the CDR3. The CDR3 sequence: CASSLDRGDANTGELFF. As DNA, the CDR3 is TGTGCCAGCAGCTTAGATCGGGGAGACGCGAACACCGGGGAGCTGTTTTTT.

The CDR3 nucleotides read TGTGCCAGCAGTCGACGGCGACTGGGGCCTGAAGCAGATACGCAGTATTTT. Residues: CASSRRRLGPEADTQYF. The chain joins TRBV6-6 to TRBJ2-3; D might be TRBD1 (5 bases). This CDR3 is 17 amino acids long. The germline V gene encodes CDR1 MNHNY and CDR2 SVGAGI (reference sequence). V lost 5 bases, J lost 4 bases, and 22 bases lay in between.

This chain links TRBV18 with TRBJ1-6, with a tentative D call TRBD1 (6 bases). V shed 4 bases and J shed 11 bases, with 18 bases lying between them. The CDR3 has 15 amino acids. Per the germline V gene, CDR1 is KGHSH and CDR2 is LQKENI. This chain's CDR3 is CASSRADRSVPPLHF. The CDR3, as DNA: TGTGCCAGCTCACGAGCGGACAGATCGGTGCCACCCCTCCACTTT.

The chain recombines TRBV9 with TRBJ2-5; no reliable D call. This CDR3 is 14 amino acids long. The germline V gene has CDR1 SGDLS and CDR2 YYNGEE. With 0 bases removed from V and 5 bases from J, the gap between germline ends came to 11 bases. The CDR3: CASSVGANKETQYF. The CDR3 DNA is TGTGCCAGCAGCGTAGGGGCCAATAAGGAGACCCAGTACTTC.

The chain is built from TRBV27 and TRBJ1-2; D remains unclear. V shed 7 bases and J shed 8 bases, with 32 bases lying between them. Germline V lookup: CDR1 MNHEY, CDR2 SMNVEV (reference sequence). This CDR3 contains 18 residues. As DNA, the CDR3 is TGTGCCAGCACCTCACCGGGGATCCCGAAAGTGGGCGTGTTAGGCTACACCTTC. Translating it yields CASTSPGIPKVGVLGYTF.

The rearrangement uses TRBV10-1 and TRBJ1-5; 7 nucleotides agree with TRBD1. The CDR3 is 15 amino acids. V shed 6 bases and J 0 bases; nucleotides not matched to a gene: 5. Germline CDR1 reads WNHNN; CDR2 reads SYGVQD (reference sequence). CDR3 coding DNA: TGCGCCAGCAGCCTTTGGGACAGTAGCAATCAGCCCCAGCATTTT. Translated: CASSLWDSSNQPQHF.

This chain's CDR3 is CACPGYSSPLHF. As DNA, the CDR3 is TGTGCCTGTCCAGGGTATTCCTCACCCCTCCACTTT. This chain connects TRBV30 to TRBJ1-6, with D possibly TRBD1 on 5 matching bases. Trimming removed 6 bases from V and 10 bases from J, with 13 bases in between. The germline CDR1 and CDR2 sequences are GTSNPN and SVGIG (reference sequence). The CDR3 contains 12 residues. The entire variable domain, with the rest obtained from reference TRBV30 and TRBJ1-6, is as follows: SQTIHQWPATLVQPVGSPLSLECTVEGTSNPNLYWYRQAAGRGLQLLFYSVGIGQISSEVPQNLSASRPQDRQFILSSKKLLLSDSGFYLCACPGYSSPLHFGNGTRLTVT.

This chain connects TRBV28 to TRBJ1-1; 7 bases are shared with TRBD1. Germline V lookup: CDR1 MDHEN, CDR2 SYDVKM. This CDR3 spans 14 amino acids. V lost 7 bases, J lost 1 base, and 6 bases stayed unmatched. In nucleotides, the CDR3 is TGTGCCAGCATCGAGGACAGGACGAACACTGAAGCTTTCTTT. Translating it yields CASIEDRTNTEAFF.

This clone was picked up a small number of times. The CDR3 loop reads CASRPGQYNSPLHF. The DNA for the CDR3 is TGTGCCAGCAGACCGGGACAGTATAATTCACCCCTCCACTTT. This chain uses TRBV2 with TRBJ1-6; 7 nucleotides match TRBD1. Trimming removed 6 bases from V and 4 bases from J; junction bases left unmatched: 3. From germline, CDR1 is SNHLY and CDR2 FYNNEI. This CDR3 has 14 residues.

This chain connects TRBV9 to TRBJ2-7; D perhaps matches TRBD1 (6 bases). This CDR3 is built from 14 residues. V lost 4 bases and J lost 0, with 11 bases in between. Looked up from germline, CDR1 is SGDLS and CDR2 is YYNGEE. For the CDR3, the DNA is TGTGCCAGCAGCTACAGGGAGACCTCCTACGAGCAGTACTTC. Translated: CASSYRETSYEQYF.

The chain employs TRBV3-1 (or the pseudogene TRBV3-2) and TRBJ1-1; D might be TRBD1 (6 bases). The CDR3 runs to 17 residues. V was trimmed by 0 bases and J by 0 bases, leaving 14 bases between them. Per the germline V gene, CDR1 is LGHDT and CDR2 is YNNKEL (reference sequence). The CDR3 bases are TGTGCCAGCAGCCAAGATGTAGGCAGGGGTTTGAACACTGAAGCTTTCTTT. Its translation: CASSQDVGRGLNTEAFF.

The V call is TRBV24-1, the J call TRBJ2-7; unclear D gene. CDR1 is KGHDR and CDR2 is SFDVKD in the germline V gene. V lost 12 bases to trimming and J lost 3 bases, with 8 bases between them. The CDR3 contains 10 residues. The CDR3 region has the DNA TGTGCCCCGTGTTACTACGAGCAGTACTTC. It is translated as CAPCYYEQYF.

The J gene is TRBJ1-2, the V gene TRBV5-1; D may be TRBD1 (6 bases). The germline V gene has CDR1 SGHRS and CDR2 YFSETQ. Trimming shortened V by 3 bases and J by 13 bases, and 22 bases separated the two germline ends. The CDR3 contains 14 residues. The CDR3: CASSWRQDSMAGTF. The CDR3 DNA follows: TGCGCCAGCAGCTGGCGACAGGACTCTATGGCTGGCACCTTC.

Only one count was recorded for this clone. The chain combines TRBV24-1 with TRBJ2-1; D perhaps matches TRBD2 (5 bases). V was pared by 11 bases and J by 1 base, with 11 bases between. The CDR3 consists of 13 residues. Germline V gives CDR1 KGHDR, CDR2 SFDVKD. In DNA form, the CDR3 reads TGTGCCATTCAAGGCGGGTCCTACAATGAGCAGTTCTTC. It specifies CAIQGGSYNEQFF.

The genes are TRBV5-1 and TRBJ1-2, with D possibly matching TRBD1 (5 bases). Between the trimmed V and J ends, which lost 1 base and 6 bases, there was a span of 16 bases. CDR1 is SGHRS, CDR2 YFSETQ, per germline. This CDR3 has 15 residues. CDR3 bases: TGCGCCAGCAGCTTGATTGGGGCAGGCGAGCATGGCTACACCTTC. As protein: CASSLIGAGEHGYTF.

The genes are TRBV23-1 and TRBJ1-1, with D unclear. TRBV23-1 is placed among ORFs of uncertain function. The V end was cut by 0 bases, the J end by 0 bases, with 11 bases between. This CDR3 is built from 16 residues. The CDR3 loop reads CASSQSLPGMNTEAFF. The CDR3 DNA reads as TGCGCCAGCAGTCAATCCCTCCCGGGGATGAACACTGAAGCTTTCTTT.

This clone was counted only a few times. The CDR3 DNA reads TGTGCCTGGAGACTCGCGAGGGCCGGGGAGCTGTTTTTT. This encodes CAWRLARAGELFF. The chain carries TRBV30 and TRBJ2-2, with D possibly matching TRBD2 (5 bases). V was trimmed by 3 bases and J by 6 bases, leaving 11 bases between them. Germline V gene lookup returns CDR1 GTSNPN and CDR2 SVGIG (reference sequence). The CDR3 is 13 residues long. The full variable domain, completed using reference TRBV30 and TRBJ2-2, is SQTIHQWPATLVQPVGSPLSLECTVEGTSNPNLYWYRQAAGRGLQLLFYSVGIGQISSEVPQNLSASRPQDRQFILSSKKLLLSDSGFYLCAWRLARAGELFFGEGSRLTVL.

This clone was picked up a small number of times. V gene TRBV12-3 or TRBV12-4 combines with J gene TRBJ1-1, with D possibly matching TRBD1 (6 bases). The length of the CDR3 is 13 residues. V lost 6 bases to trimming and J lost 3 bases, with 11 bases between them. CDR3 protein: CASSLNRDTEAFF. The CDR3 bases are TGTGCCAGCAGCCTCAACAGGGACACTGAAGCTTTCTTT.

The V and J genes are TRBV7-2 and TRBJ1-2; D possibly corresponds to TRBD1 (5 bases). CDR3 size: 15 residues. Between the trimmed V and J ends, which lost 4 bases and 2 bases, there was a span of 14 bases. Germline CDR1 is SGHTA and CDR2 is FQGNSA. For the CDR3, the DNA is TGTGCCAGCAGCTCCTCCGGGACTGACAACTATGGCTACACCTTC. Amino acid sequence: CASSSSGTDNYGYTF.

This chain joins TRBV11-2 and TRBJ2-3; TRBD2 matches at 10 bases. Per the germline V gene, CDR1 is SGHAT and CDR2 is FQNNGV. The CDR3 contains 17 residues. J was trimmed by 5 bases and V by 2 bases; bases with no gene match: 10. The CDR3 bases are TGTGCCAGCAGCTTATATGAGAGCGGGAGGGCCGGAGATACGCAGTATTTT. Residues: CASSLYESGRAGDTQYF. Filled out from reference TRBV11-2 and TRBJ2-3, the complete variable domain reads EAGVAQSPRYKIIEKRQSVAFWCNPISGHATLYWYQQILGQGPKLLIQFQNNGVVDDSQLPKDRFSAERLKGVDSTLKIQPAKLEDSAVYLCASSLYESGRAGDTQYFGPGTRLTVL.

The V gene is TRBV19, the J gene TRBJ1-5, with 10 nucleotides matching TRBD1. The trim removed 10 bases at V and 1 base at J, leaving 7 bases unmatched. This CDR3 has 15 amino acids. Per germline, CDR1 LNHDA and CDR2 SQIVND (reference sequence). The CDR3 protein is CATRQGAQSNQPQHF. In DNA, the CDR3 is TGTGCCACTAGACAGGGGGCGCAGAGCAATCAGCCCCAGCATTTT. Full variable domain (outside the CDR3, taken from reference TRBV19 and TRBJ1-5): DGGITQSPKYLFRKEGQNVTLSCEQNLNHDAMYWYRQDPGQGLRLIYYSQIVNDFQKGDIAEGYSVSREKKESFPLTVTSAQKNPTAFYLCATRQGAQSNQPQHFGDGTRLSIL.

This chain connects TRBV30 to TRBJ2-5; weak D call: TRBD2 (6 bases). Germline V gives CDR1 GTSNPN, CDR2 SVGIG (reference sequence). Trimming pared 2 bases from V and 4 bases from J, leaving 8 bases between. This CDR3 comprises 12 residues. The CDR3 coding sequence is TGTGCCTGGAGTCTGGGAGGAGAGACCCAGTACTTC. Translated: CAWSLGGETQYF.

The chain joins TRBV28 to TRBJ2-7, with 7 bases fitting TRBD2. This CDR3 is built from 15 residues. Germline V CDR1 and CDR2: MDHEN, SYDVKM. The junction had 13 bases not matched to a gene; V was cut back by 10 bases and J by 1 base. The CDR3 spells CAIQDGAGGSYEQYF. The CDR3 DNA reads TGTGCCATCCAGGACGGGGCCGGGGGGTCCTACGAGCAGTACTTC.

V gene TRBV7-3 combines with J gene TRBJ1-6; D ambiguous. With 3 bases removed from V and 7 bases from J, the gap between germline ends came to 13 bases. The CDR3 totals 15 residues. Germline V lookup: CDR1 SGHTA, CDR2 FQGTGA. CDR3 protein: CASSFSGRFNSPLHF. The CDR3 coding sequence is TGTGCCAGCAGCTTCTCTGGGAGATTCAATTCACCCCTCCACTTT.

J is TRBJ2-3 and V is TRBV28; D might be TRBD2 (7 bases). Trimming cost V 7 bases and J 1 base, with 15 bases left between them. The CDR3 is 15 amino acids. Germline lookup yields CDR1 MDHEN and CDR2 SYDVKM. CDR3 nucleotides: TGTGCCAGCACTGGGGGGGCCCGGGGCACAGATACGCAGTATTTT. Its protein product is CASTGGARGTDTQYF.